The 26 T cell receptor beta chains in this list originate from one sample, sequenced in a study of cytomegalovirus exposure and HLA in healthy donors. The PCR ran on 60 Vbeta and 13 Jbeta primers. TCRdb's copy holds only in-frame clones and misses some; the assay was immunoSEQ multiplex PCR. This sample carries some 190,000 clones, about 82% of them seen once, and the ten largest clones take 2.4%. Sequenced material: PBMCs. All receptors derive from a male donor in good health and CMV-seronegative.

This clone came up once. The chain employs TRBV28 and TRBJ1-1; D gene uncertain. The CDR3 sequence is 13 residues long. Trimming left V 1 base short and J 3 bases short, with 6 bases between. Germline lookup yields CDR1 MDHEN and CDR2 SYDVKM. In DNA, the CDR3 is TGTGCCAGCAGTTTATTTTTCTACACTGAAGCTTTCTTT. It encodes CASSLFFYTEAFF.

There are a few counts of this clone. The V call is TRBV19, the J call TRBJ2-7, with 8 bases fitting TRBD1. Germline V lookup: CDR1 LNHDA, CDR2 SQIVND (reference sequence). Trimming removed 6 bases from V and 5 bases from J; junction bases left unmatched: 6. The CDR3 extends over 13 amino acids. CDR3 DNA sequence: TGTGCCAGTAGCGCCGGACAGGGCCACGAGCAGTACTTC. It codes for CASSAGQGHEQYF. The full variable domain, completed using reference TRBV19 and TRBJ2-7, is DGGITQSPKYLFRKEGQNVTLSCEQNLNHDAMYWYRQDPGQGLRLIYYSQIVNDFQKGDIAEGYSVSREKKESFPLTVTSAQKNPTAFYLCASSAGQGHEQYFGPGTRLTVT.

This chain connects TRBV7-6 to TRBJ2-1, with D perhaps matching TRBD2 (7 bases). CDR1 is SGHVS, CDR2 FNYEAQ, per germline. The CDR3 spans 14 residues. Trimming stripped 7 bases from V and 12 bases from J, with 22 bases between. In DNA, the CDR3 is TGTGCCAGCAACATCCCATCGGGGGGCCTTGGGCAGTTCTTC. Translated, it gives CASNIPSGGLGQFF.

The V and J genes are TRBV4-3 and TRBJ2-1; 7 bases are shared with TRBD1. The CDR3 runs 16 residues. V lost 2 bases to trimming and J lost 10 bases; unmatched junction nucleotides: 14. Germline assignment: CDR1 LGHNA and CDR2 YSLEER. The CDR3 DNA sequence: TGCGCCAGCAGCCAAAACAAGGCCCCCGGGACAGCCGAGCAGTTCTTC. Its translation: CASSQNKAPGTAEQFF.

This chain links TRBV28 with TRBJ2-1, with TRBD2 matching 12 bases. Germline V gives CDR1 MDHEN, CDR2 SYDVKM. V was clipped by 10 bases and J by 2 bases; unmatched bases: 6. The length of the CDR3 is 15 residues. CDR3 residues: CATGTSGFPYNEQFF. The CDR3 DNA reads TGTGCCACCGGGACTAGCGGGTTCCCCTACAATGAGCAGTTCTTC.

The chain links TRBV7-8 to TRBJ2-7; D unresolved. CDR3 length: 15 amino acids. CDR1 and CDR2 from the germline V gene are SGHVS and FQNEAQ. V was trimmed by 5 bases and J by 2 bases, leaving 16 bases between them. The CDR3 nucleotides read TGTGCCAGCAGCCCTTTTCGTGTGGCAACCTACGAGCAGTACTTC. This gives the protein CASSPFRVATYEQYF.

This chain connects TRBV7-6 to TRBJ2-5; D is possibly TRBD2 (5 bases). Trimming took off 5 bases at V and 4 bases at J, with 8 bases between the two ends. This CDR3 is 12 amino acids long. Germline V lookup: CDR1 SGHVS, CDR2 FNYEAQ. CDR3 in DNA: TGTGCCAGCAGCCCCCGGGGAGAGACCCAGTACTTC. This encodes CASSPRGETQYF.

The rearrangement joins TRBV4-3 to TRBJ1-3; D not resolved. Trimming shortened V by 1 base and J by 11 bases, and 18 bases separated the two germline ends. The CDR3 extends over 15 amino acids. Per germline, CDR1 LGHNA and CDR2 YSLEER. CDR3 sequence (DNA): TGCGCCAGCAGCCAAGGGGTCGCAGTCGGGAGGTCCATATATTTT. Translating it yields CASSQGVAVGRSIYF.

This clone was seen just once. The V gene is TRBV4-1, the J gene TRBJ2-5; D call uncertain. Trimming stripped 0 bases from V and 2 bases from J, with 13 bases between. This CDR3 region has 16 residues. The germline V gene has CDR1 MGHRA and CDR2 YSYEKL. CDR3 sequence (DNA): TGCGCCAGCAGCCAAGATGTTGGTGGCAGTCAAGAGACCCAGTACTTC. This encodes CASSQDVGGSQETQYF.

This clone showed up just a few times. The chain recombines TRBV6-4 with TRBJ2-7; 10 positions match TRBD2. Losses at the gene ends were 0 bases for V and 5 bases for J; bases not matched to a gene: 7. This CDR3 contains 16 residues. Germline V gene data show CDR1 as MRHNA and CDR2 as SNTAGT. CDR3 residues: CASSDSASGGPNEQYF. The CDR3 coding sequence is TGTGCCAGCAGTGACTCGGCTAGCGGGGGCCCAAACGAGCAGTACTTC.

The chain is built from TRBV5-4 and TRBJ2-1, with 10 bases lining up with TRBD2. V was clipped by 7 bases and J by 9 bases; unmatched bases: 7. Germline V gene sequence: CDR1 SGHNT, CDR2 YYREEE (reference sequence). The CDR3 extends over 13 amino acids. The CDR3 sequence: CASHLAGDGEQFF. The DNA of the CDR3 is TGTGCCAGCCATCTAGCGGGAGACGGTGAGCAGTTCTTC.

The chain has TRBV28 and TRBJ2-3; possible D gene TRBD2, 6 bases. From germline, CDR1 is MDHEN and CDR2 SYDVKM. Between the trimmed V and J ends, which lost 4 bases and 9 bases, there was a span of 17 bases. The length of the CDR3 is 14 residues. The CDR3 nucleotides are TGTGCCAGCAGTTCTCCGGGCCGCGGGGAGACGCAGTATTTT. Its protein is CASSSPGRGETQYF.

The rearrangement links TRBV7-3 to TRBJ2-1; D gene ambiguous. Germline loops: CDR1 SGHTA, CDR2 FQGTGA. V lost 4 bases and J 8 bases, leaving 18 bases between the germline ends. The CDR3 runs 15 residues. CDR3 nucleotide sequence: TGTGCCAGCAGCTCTATCCGATCTGGCGGCGATGAGCAGTTCTTC. This encodes CASSSIRSGGDEQFF.

This chain connects TRBV5-1 to TRBJ1-1, with D possibly being TRBD1 (6 bases). The length of the CDR3 is 15 residues. V was pared by 0 bases and J by 1 base, with 10 bases between. The germline CDR1 and CDR2 sequences are SGHRS and YFSETQ. The chain's CDR3 is CASSLVTGPNTEAFF. The CDR3 DNA reads as TGCGCCAGCAGCTTGGTTACAGGGCCGAACACTGAAGCTTTCTTT.

The genes are TRBV11-2 and TRBJ1-1; 9 bases are shared with TRBD1. With V trimmed by 7 bases and J by 2 bases, 8 bases remained unmatched. The CDR3 runs to 15 residues. Germline-derived CDR1 and CDR2 are SGHAT and FQNNGV. The CDR3, as DNA: TGTGCCAGCACCAGACAGGGGGGGCTAAACACTGAAGCTTTCTTT. Encoded protein: CASTRQGGLNTEAFF. Full variable domain (remainder filled in from reference TRBV11-2 and TRBJ1-1): EAGVAQSPRYKIIEKRQSVAFWCNPISGHATLYWYQQILGQGPKLLIQFQNNGVVDDSQLPKDRFSAERLKGVDSTLKIQPAKLEDSAVYLCASTRQGGLNTEAFFGQGTRLTVV.

This sequence joins TRBV9 and TRBJ2-2; TRBD2 aligns across 8 bases. Germline CDR1 is SGDLS and CDR2 is YYNGEE. CDR3 length equals 15 residues. V was pared by 3 bases and J by 4 bases, with 5 bases of the junction left unmatched. The CDR3 nucleotides read TGTGCCAGCAGCGAGCGGGAGAGGGGCACCGGGGAGCTGTTTTTT. It encodes CASSERERGTGELFF. Supplemented by reference TRBV9 and TRBJ2-2, the full variable domain reads DSGVTQTPKHLITATGQRVTLRCSPRSGDLSVYWYQQSLDQGLQFLIQYYNGEERAKGNILERFSAQQFPDLHSELNLSSLELGDSALYFCASSERERGTGELFFGEGSRLTVL.

The J gene is TRBJ2-2, the V gene TRBV7-9; a weak D match, TRBD2 (5 bases). V was clipped by 0 bases and J by 7 bases, with 12 bases between them. CDR1 SEHNR and CDR2 FQNEAQ come from the germline V gene (reference sequence). The length of the CDR3 is 15 residues. CDR3 sequence: CASSLARLAVGELFF. CDR3 coding DNA: TGTGCCAGCAGCTTAGCGCGGCTAGCCGTCGGGGAGCTGTTTTTT.

This chain links TRBV5-1 with TRBJ2-5, with TRBD2 matching over 9 bases. Germline CDR1 and CDR2: SGHRS and YFSETQ. Unmatched junction bases numbered 5, after V lost 0 bases and J lost 5 bases. This CDR3 contains 15 residues. The CDR3 sequence: CASSLAGAGGETQYF. CDR3 DNA sequence: TGCGCCAGCAGCTTGGCAGGCGCGGGAGGGGAGACCCAGTACTTC.

This clone was counted a few times. The chain employs TRBV2 and TRBJ1-5; D uncertain. Trimming left V 5 bases short and J 7 bases short, with 15 bases between. The CDR3 totals 14 residues. The germline gives CDR1 SNHLY, CDR2 FYNNEI. The CDR3 DNA reads TGTGCCAGCAGTAGCGCGGGGTCTCGACAGCCCCAGCATTTT. Its translation: CASSSAGSRQPQHF.

The CDR3 DNA follows: TGTGCCAGCAGCTTAGCCTTAATGAGGGGGCAAACTGAAGCTTTCTTT. This codes for CASSLALMRGQTEAFF. The V and J genes are TRBV7-2 and TRBJ1-1; 7 bases are shared with TRBD1. The germline V gene has CDR1 SGHTA and CDR2 FQGNSA. The CDR3 consists of 16 residues. V was clipped by 0 bases and J by 5 bases; unmatched bases: 9.

The J gene is TRBJ2-3, the V gene TRBV5-4; 11 nucleotides agree with TRBD2. There are 16 residues in the CDR3. V dropped 3 bases and J dropped 5; count of bases not matched to a gene: 8. Germline V gives CDR1 SGHNT, CDR2 YYREEE (reference sequence). The CDR3 sequence is CASSSTLLAGEDTQYF. For the CDR3, the DNA is TGTGCCAGCAGCTCGACTCTACTAGCGGGAGAAGATACGCAGTATTTT.

The chain combines TRBV4-1 with TRBJ2-3, with 11 bases fitting TRBD2. Losses at the gene ends were 1 base for V and 3 bases for J; bases not matched to a gene: 9. Per germline, CDR1 MGHRA and CDR2 YSYEKL. The CDR3 contains 18 residues. CDR3: CASSQVPSGGIRTDTQYF. In nucleotides, the CDR3 is TGCGCCAGCAGCCAAGTTCCTAGCGGGGGGATAAGGACAGATACGCAGTATTTT.

The chain combines TRBV18 with TRBJ2-5, with D tentatively TRBD2 (5 bases). The J call may be in error: the DNA end matches TRBJ2-7 better. The CDR3 has 14 amino acids. The germline CDR1 and CDR2 sequences are KGHSH and LQKENI. The CDR3 region has the DNA TGTGCCAGCTCACCACCACTATCGGGGTCCGAGCAGTACTTC. The encoded protein is CASSPPLSGSEQYF.

The chain is built from TRBV5-1 and TRBJ1-6; no definite D call. CDR1 and CDR2 (germline): SGHRS, YFSETQ. Trimming shortened V by 4 bases and J by 8 bases, and 19 bases separated the two germline ends. The CDR3 covers 16 residues. The CDR3 DNA follows: TGCGCCAGCAGCCCCCTAGGCACTGGTTATGATTCACCCCTCCACTTT. This encodes CASSPLGTGYDSPLHF.

The chain is built from TRBV18 and TRBJ1-4; D is unresolved. Germline values: CDR1 KGHSH, CDR2 LQKENI. V was clipped by 0 bases and J by 5 bases, with 10 bases between them. The CDR3 is made up of 15 amino acids. DNA for the CDR3: TGTGCCAGCTCACCACCCACGGGCGGGAATGAAAAACTGTTTTTT. This codes for CASSPPTGGNEKLFF. Combining the CDR3 with reference TRBV18 and TRBJ1-4 gives the whole variable domain NAGVMQNPRHLVRRRGQEARLRCSPMKGHSHVYWYRQLPEEGLKFMVYLQKENIIDESGMPKERFSAEFPKEGPSILRIQQVVRGDSAAYFCASSPPTGGNEKLFFGSGTQLSVL.

The V call is TRBV12-1, the J call TRBJ2-2; the table's D call TRBD1 went unverified against the DNA. TRBV12-1 is marked as a pseudogene. The CDR3 is 16 residues long. CDR3 sequence: CASSLGDRGHGGELFF. The CDR3 DNA reads as TGTGCCAGCAGCTTAGGGGACAGGGGGCATGGCGGGGAGCTGTTTTTT.